This record looks at one T cell receptor beta chain sequence and its context. Its antigen is unknown. CD4+ naive, central memory, regulatory and stem cell-like memory subsets were isolated by sorting on CD45RO/CCR7/CD25/CD127/CD95/CD27. The sequenced template was cDNA made from the entire isolated RNA. The read count averaged approximately 4 million across naive, central memory and regulatory T cell samples. Sequencing used immunoSEQ multiplex PCR; TCRdb keeps in-frame clones, though not all of them. This table holds 250,000 to 350,000 clones, approximately 15% found once. The data stem from a study of beta chain features in type 1 diabetes. Regarding the study as a whole: For Type 1 diabetes patients, all four CD4+ subsets carried TCRB CDR3s that were moderately but significantly shorter. The similarity of naive, central memory and Treg TCRB repertoires appeared greater among patients than among healthy donors.

Germline CDR1 is MNHEY and CDR2 is SMNVEV (reference sequence). This CDR3 has 14 amino acids. Trimming took off 0 bases at V and 4 bases at J, with 9 bases between the two ends. Sample: central memory CD4+ T cells from blood. This chain connects TRBV27 to TRBJ1-2, with D possibly TRBD1 on 6 matching bases. The clonotype originates from a man aged 30 to 45 in good health. CDR3 sequence (DNA): TGTGCCAGCAGTTTATCTCTGGGGGCCTATGGCTACACCTTC. It translates to CASSLSLGAYGYTF.